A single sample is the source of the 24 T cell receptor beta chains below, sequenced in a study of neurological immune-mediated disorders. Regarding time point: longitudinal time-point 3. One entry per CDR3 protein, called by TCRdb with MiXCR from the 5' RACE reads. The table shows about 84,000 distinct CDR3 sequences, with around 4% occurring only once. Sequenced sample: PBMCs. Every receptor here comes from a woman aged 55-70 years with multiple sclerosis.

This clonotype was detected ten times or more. The chain's CDR3 is CSARDPARGNQPQHF. CDR3 in DNA: TGCAGTGCTAGAGATCCCGCGCGGGGCAATCAGCCCCAGCATTTT. The chain has TRBV20-1 and TRBJ1-5, with D hard to call. V was pared by 0 bases and J by 2 bases, with 11 bases between. Germline CDR1 DFQATT, CDR2 SNEGSKA (reference sequence). This CDR3 contains 15 residues.

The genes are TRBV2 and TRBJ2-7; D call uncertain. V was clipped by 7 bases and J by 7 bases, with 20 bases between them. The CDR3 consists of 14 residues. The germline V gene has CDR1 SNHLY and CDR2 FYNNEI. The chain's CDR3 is CASNSPARGGEQYF. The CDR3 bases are TGTGCCAGCAATTCCCCCGCACGCGGTGGGGAGCAGTACTTC.

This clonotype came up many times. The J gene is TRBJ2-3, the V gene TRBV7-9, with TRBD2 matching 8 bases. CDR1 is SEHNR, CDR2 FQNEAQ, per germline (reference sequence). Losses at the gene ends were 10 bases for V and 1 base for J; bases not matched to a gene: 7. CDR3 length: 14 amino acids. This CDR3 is CAIPGGGGTDTQYF. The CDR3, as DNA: TGTGCCATACCCGGGGGGGGGGGCACAGATACGCAGTATTTT.

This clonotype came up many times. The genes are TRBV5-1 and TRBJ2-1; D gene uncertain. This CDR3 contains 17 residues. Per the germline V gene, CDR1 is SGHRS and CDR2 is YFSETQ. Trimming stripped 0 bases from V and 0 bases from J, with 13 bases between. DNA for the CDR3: TGCGCCAGCAGCTTGGCCGGGTCCCAGATCTCCTACAATGAGCAGTTCTTC. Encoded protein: CASSLAGSQISYNEQFF.

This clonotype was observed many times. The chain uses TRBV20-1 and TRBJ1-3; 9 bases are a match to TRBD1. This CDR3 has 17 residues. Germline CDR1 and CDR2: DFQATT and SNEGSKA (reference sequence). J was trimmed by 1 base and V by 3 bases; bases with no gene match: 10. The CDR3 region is CSARDRGLGSSGNTIYF. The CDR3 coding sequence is TGCAGTGCTAGGGACAGGGGTTTGGGGTCGTCTGGAAACACCATATATTTT.

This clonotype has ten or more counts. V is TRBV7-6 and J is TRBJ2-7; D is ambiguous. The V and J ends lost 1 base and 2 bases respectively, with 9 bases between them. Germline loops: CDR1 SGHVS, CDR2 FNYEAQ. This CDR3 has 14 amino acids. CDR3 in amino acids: CASSLGRSTYEQYF. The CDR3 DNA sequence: TGTGCCAGCAGCTTAGGTAGGAGTACCTACGAGCAGTACTTC.

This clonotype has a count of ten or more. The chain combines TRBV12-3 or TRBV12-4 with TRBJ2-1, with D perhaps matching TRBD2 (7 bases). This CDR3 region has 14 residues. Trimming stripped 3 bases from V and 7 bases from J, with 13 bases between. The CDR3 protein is CASSLGGLSNEQFF. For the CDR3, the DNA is TGTGCCAGCAGTTTGGGGGGGCTTTCAAATGAGCAGTTCTTC.

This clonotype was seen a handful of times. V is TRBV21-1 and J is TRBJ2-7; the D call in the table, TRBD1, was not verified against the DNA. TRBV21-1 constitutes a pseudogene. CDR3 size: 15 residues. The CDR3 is CASSRDRGDSYEQYF. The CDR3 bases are TGTGCCAGCAGCAGAGACAGGGGGGACTCCTACGAGCAGTACTTC.

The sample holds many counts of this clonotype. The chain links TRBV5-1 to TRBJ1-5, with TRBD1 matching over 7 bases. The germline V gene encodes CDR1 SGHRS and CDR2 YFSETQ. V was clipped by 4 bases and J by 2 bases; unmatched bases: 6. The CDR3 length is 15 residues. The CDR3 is CASSAQGGGNQPQHF. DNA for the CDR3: TGCGCCAGCAGCGCCCAGGGGGGGGGCAATCAGCCCCAGCATTTT.

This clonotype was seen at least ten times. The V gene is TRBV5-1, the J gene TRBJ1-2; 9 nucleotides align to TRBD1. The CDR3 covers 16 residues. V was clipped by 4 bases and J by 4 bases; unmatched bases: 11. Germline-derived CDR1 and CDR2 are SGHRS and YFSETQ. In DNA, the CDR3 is TGCGCCAGCAGCCCCGGTTCGGGACAGGGATCCTATGGCTACACCTTC. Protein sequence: CASSPGSGQGSYGYTF.

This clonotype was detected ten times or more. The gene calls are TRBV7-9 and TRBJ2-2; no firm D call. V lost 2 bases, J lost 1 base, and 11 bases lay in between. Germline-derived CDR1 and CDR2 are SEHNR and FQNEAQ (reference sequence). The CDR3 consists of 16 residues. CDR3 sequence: CASSLRAALNTGELFF. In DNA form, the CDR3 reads TGTGCCAGCAGCTTACGGGCGGCCTTGAACACCGGGGAGCTGTTTTTT.

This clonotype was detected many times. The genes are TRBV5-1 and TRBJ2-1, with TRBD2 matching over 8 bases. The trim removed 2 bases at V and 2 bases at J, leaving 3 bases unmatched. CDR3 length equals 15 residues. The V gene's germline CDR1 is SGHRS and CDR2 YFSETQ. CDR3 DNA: TGCGCCAGCAGCTTTGGACTAGCAGCCTACAATGAGCAGTTCTTC. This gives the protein CASSFGLAAYNEQFF.

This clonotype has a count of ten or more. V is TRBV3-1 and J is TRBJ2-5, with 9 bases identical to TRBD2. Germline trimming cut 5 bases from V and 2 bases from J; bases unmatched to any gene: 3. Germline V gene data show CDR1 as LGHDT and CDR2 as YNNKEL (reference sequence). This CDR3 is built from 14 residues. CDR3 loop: CASSLAGAQETQYF. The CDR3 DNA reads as TGTGCCAGCAGCTTAGCGGGAGCACAAGAGACCCAGTACTTC.

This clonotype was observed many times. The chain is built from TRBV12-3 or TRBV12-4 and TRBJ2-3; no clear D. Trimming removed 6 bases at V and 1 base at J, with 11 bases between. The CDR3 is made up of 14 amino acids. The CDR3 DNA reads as TGTGCCAGCAGCCCCCGGTGGGGCACAGATACGCAGTATTTT. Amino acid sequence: CASSPRWGTDTQYF.

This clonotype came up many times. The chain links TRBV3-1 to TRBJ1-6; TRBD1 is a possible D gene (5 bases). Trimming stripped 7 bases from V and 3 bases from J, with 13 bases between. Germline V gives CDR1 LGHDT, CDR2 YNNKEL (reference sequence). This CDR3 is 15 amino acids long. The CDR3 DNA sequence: TGTGCCAGCAACCGCGGACAAAACTATAATTCACCCCTCCACTTT. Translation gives CASNRGQNYNSPLHF.

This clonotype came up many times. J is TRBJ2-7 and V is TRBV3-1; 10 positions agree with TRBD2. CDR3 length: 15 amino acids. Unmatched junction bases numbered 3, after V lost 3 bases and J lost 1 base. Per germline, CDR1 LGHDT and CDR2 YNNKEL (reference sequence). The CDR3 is CASSHLAGASYEQYF. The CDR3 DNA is TGTGCCAGCAGCCATCTAGCGGGGGCATCCTACGAGCAGTACTTC.

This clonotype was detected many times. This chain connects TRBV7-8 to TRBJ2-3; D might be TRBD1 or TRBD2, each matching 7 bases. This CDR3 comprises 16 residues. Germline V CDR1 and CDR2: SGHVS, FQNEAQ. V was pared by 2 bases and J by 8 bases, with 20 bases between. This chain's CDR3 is CASSLSVRGGQSTQYF. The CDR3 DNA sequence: TGTGCCAGCAGCTTATCGGTTAGGGGGGGACAGTCTACGCAGTATTTT.

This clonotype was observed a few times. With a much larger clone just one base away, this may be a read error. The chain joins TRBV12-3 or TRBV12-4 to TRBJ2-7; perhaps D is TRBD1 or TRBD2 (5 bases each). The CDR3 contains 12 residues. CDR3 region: CASILHSGPQYF. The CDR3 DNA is TGTGCCAGCATTTTACATTCGGGACCGCAGTACTTC.

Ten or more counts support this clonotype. The CDR3 loop reads CSARDVRPMVDGYTF. CDR3 DNA: TGCAGTGCTAGAGATGTGAGGCCAATGGTGGATGGCTACACCTTC. V and J are TRBV20-1 and TRBJ1-2; D is undetermined. The germline V gene has CDR1 DFQATT and CDR2 SNEGSKA (reference sequence). Between the trimmed V and J ends, which lost 0 bases and 6 bases, there was a span of 17 bases. The CDR3 totals 15 residues.

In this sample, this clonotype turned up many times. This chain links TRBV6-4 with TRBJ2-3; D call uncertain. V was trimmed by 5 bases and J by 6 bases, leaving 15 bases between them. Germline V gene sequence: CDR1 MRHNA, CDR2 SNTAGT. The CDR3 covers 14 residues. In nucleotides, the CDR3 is TGTGCCAGCAGTATGACTCACCTACTGGATACGCAGTATTTT. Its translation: CASSMTHLLDTQYF.

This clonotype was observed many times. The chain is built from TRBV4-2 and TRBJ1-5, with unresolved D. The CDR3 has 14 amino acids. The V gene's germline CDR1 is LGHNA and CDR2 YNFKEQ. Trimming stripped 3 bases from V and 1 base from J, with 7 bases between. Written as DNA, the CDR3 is TGTGCCAGCAGCCAGGAAGACAGCAATCAGCCCCAGCATTTT. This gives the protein CASSQEDSNQPQHF.

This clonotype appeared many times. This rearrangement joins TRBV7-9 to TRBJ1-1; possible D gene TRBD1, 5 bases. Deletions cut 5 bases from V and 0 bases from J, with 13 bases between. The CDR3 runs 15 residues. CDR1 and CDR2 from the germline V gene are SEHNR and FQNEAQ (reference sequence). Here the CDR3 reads CASSPTGVLNTEAFF. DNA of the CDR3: TGTGCCAGCAGCCCCACGGGGGTTCTGAACACTGAAGCTTTCTTT.

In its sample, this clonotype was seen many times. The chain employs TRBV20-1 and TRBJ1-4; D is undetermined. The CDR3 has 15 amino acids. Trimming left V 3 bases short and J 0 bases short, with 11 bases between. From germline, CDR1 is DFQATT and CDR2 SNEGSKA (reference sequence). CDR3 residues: CSARTGVATNEKLFF. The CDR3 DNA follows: TGCAGTGCTAGGACGGGAGTAGCAACTAATGAAAAACTGTTTTTT.

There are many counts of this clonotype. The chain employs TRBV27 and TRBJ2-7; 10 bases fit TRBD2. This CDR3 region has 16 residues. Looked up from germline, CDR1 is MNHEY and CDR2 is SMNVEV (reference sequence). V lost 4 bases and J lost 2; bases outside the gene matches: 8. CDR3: CASSSSGLAVTYEQYF. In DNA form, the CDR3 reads TGTGCCAGCAGTTCCTCCGGACTAGCGGTTACCTACGAGCAGTACTTC.